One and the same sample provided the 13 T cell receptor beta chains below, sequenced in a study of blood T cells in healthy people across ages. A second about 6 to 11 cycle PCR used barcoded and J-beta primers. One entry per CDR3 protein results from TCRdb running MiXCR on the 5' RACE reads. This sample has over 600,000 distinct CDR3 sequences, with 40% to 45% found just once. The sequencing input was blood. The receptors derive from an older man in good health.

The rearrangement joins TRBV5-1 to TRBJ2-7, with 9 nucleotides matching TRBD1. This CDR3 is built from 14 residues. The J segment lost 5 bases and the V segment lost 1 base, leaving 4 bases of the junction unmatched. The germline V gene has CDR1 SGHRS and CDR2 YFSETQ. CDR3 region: CASSLLRQGDEQYF. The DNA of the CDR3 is TGCGCCAGCAGCTTGTTACGACAGGGGGACGAGCAGTACTTC.

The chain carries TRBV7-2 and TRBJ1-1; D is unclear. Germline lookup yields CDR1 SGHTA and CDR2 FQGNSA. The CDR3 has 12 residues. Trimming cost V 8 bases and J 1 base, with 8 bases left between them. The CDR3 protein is CASGPWNTEAFF. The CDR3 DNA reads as TGTGCCAGCGGCCCTTGGAACACTGAAGCTTTCTTT.

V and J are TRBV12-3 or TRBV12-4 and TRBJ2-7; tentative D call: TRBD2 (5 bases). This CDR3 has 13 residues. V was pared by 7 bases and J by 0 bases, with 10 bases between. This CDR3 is CASKSGNSYEQYF. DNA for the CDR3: TGTGCCAGCAAATCGGGGAACTCCTACGAGCAGTACTTC.

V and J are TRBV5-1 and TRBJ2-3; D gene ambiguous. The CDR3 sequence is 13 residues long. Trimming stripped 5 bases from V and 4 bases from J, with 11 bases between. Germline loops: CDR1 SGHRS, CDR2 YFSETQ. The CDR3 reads CASRRTTPDTQYF. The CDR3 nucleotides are TGCGCCAGCAGGAGAACAACCCCAGATACGCAGTATTTT.

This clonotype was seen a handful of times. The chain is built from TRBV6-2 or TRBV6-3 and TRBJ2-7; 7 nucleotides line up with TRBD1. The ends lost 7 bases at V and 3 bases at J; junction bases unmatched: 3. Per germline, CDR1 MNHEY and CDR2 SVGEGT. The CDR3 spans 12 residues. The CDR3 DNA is TGTGCCAGCACAGACAGGGTCTACGAGCAGTACTTC. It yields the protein CASTDRVYEQYF.

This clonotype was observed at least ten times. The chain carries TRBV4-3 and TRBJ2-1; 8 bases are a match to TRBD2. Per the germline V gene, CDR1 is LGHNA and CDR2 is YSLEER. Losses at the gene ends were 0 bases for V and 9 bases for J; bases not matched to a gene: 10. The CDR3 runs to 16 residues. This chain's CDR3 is CASSQDGTRPQSEQFF. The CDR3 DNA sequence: TGCGCCAGCAGCCAAGATGGGACTAGGCCGCAGTCTGAGCAGTTCTTC.

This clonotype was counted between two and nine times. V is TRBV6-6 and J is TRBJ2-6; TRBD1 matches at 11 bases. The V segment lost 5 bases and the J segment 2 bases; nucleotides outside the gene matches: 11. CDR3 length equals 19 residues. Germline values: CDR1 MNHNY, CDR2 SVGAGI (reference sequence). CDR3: CASSNPWTGGNTGANVLTF. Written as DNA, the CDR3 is TGTGCCAGCAGTAACCCTTGGACAGGGGGCAATACTGGGGCCAACGTCCTGACTTTC.

The CDR3 region has the DNA TGTGCCAGCAGCTTAAACGATGAGACCCAGTACTTC. This sequence encodes CASSLNDETQYF. The gene calls are TRBV7-6 and TRBJ2-5; D is undetermined. This CDR3 has 12 amino acids. Between the trimmed V and J ends, which lost 2 bases and 5 bases, there was a span of 6 bases. Germline CDR1 is SGHVS and CDR2 is FNYEAQ.

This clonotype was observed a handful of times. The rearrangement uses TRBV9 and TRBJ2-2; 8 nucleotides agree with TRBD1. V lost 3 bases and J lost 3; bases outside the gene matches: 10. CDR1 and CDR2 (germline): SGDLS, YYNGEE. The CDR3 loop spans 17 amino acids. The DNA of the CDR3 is TGTGCCAGCAGCGCTACTCCAGGGGGCTTCGACACCGGGGAGCTGTTTTTT. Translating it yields CASSATPGGFDTGELFF.

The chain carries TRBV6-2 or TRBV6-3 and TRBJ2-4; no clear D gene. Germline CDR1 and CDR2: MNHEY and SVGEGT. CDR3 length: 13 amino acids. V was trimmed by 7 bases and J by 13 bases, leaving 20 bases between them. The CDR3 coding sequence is TGTGCCAGCACGCGGACCTACTCCTACGGGCAGTACTTC. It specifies CASTRTYSYGQYF.

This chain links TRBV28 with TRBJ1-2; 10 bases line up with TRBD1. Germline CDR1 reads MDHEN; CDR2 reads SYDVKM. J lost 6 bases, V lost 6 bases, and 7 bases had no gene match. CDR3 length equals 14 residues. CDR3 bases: TGTGCCAGCAGGGGGACAGGGGAATTCAATGGCTACACCTTC. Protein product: CASRGTGEFNGYTF.

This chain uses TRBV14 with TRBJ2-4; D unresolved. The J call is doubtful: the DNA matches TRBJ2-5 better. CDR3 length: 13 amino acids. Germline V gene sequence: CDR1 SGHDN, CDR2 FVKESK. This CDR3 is CASSQGSLETQYF. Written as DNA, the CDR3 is TGTGCCAGCAGCCAAGGCAGCCTAGAGACCCAGTACTTC.

As DNA, the CDR3 is TGTGCCAGCAGTTTATCTGAGGGACAGGGCCCCCGATGGCAGTTCTTC. Translation: CASSLSEGQGPRWQFF. The chain uses TRBV28 and TRBJ2-1; 9 bases line up with TRBD1. Germline V gives CDR1 MDHEN, CDR2 SYDVKM. J gave up 12 bases and V 1 base, and 13 bases lay outside the gene matches. The CDR3 is made up of 16 amino acids.